This T cell receptor (beta chain) was sequenced in a study of T cells in Graves' hyperthyroidism and ophthalmopathy. Study context: Peripheral blood specimens were obtained at initial diagnosis, prior to any treatment.

Study-wide findings and caveats: Among thyroid clonotypes expanded above 0.001, most also appeared in blood.

This clonotype was seen a handful of times. The antigen is undetermined. Diagnostic decisions used clinical symptoms, serum thyroxine and TRAb, thyroid ultrasound and orbital computed tomography. Fresh 10 ml peripheral blood yielded PBMCs. The CDR3 is made up of 16 amino acids. In germline, CDR1 is LNHDA, CDR2 SQIVND (reference sequence). The junction had 11 bases not matched to a gene; V was cut back by 6 bases and J by 2 bases. The investigators amplified TCR beta CDR3 regions from RNA transcripts. Carried out on the TCR CDR3, a first-round RT-PCR used the HTBI primer set. TCRdb passed the multiplex PCR reads through MiXCR, listing each CDR3 protein once. The sample lists more than 350,000 distinct CDR3 sequences; over 12% were seen once.

The source of this sequence is a woman aged 55-69 years with Graves' ophthalmopathy. The rearrangement uses TRBV19 and TRBJ2-5, with TRBD2 matching 8 bases. The source material was blood. The chain's CDR3 is CASSLGLATLQETQYF. The CDR3 DNA reads TGTGCCAGTAGCTTAGGACTAGCCACCTTACAAGAGACCCAGTACTTC.